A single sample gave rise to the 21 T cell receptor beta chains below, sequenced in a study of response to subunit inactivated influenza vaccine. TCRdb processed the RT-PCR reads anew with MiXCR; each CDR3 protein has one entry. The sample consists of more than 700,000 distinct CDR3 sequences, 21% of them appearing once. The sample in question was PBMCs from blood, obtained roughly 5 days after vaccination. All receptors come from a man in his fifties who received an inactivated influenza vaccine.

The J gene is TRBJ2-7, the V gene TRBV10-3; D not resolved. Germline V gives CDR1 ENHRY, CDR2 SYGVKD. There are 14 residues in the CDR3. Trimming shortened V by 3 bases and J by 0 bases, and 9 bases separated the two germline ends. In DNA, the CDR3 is TGTGCCATCAGTGACAGGTCCAGCTCCTACGAGCAGTACTTC. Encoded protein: CAISDRSSSYEQYF.

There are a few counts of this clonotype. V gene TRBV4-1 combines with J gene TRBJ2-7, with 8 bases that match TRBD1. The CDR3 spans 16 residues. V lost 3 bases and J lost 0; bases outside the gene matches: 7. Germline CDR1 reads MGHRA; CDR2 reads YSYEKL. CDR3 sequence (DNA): TGCGCCAGCAGCCAGGGTCCGGACAGGGTCTCCTACGAGCAGTACTTC. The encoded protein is CASSQGPDRVSYEQYF.

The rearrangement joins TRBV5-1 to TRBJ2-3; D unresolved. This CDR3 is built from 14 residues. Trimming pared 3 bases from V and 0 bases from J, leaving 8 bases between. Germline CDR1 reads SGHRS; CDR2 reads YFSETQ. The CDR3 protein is CASSSDGSTDTQYF. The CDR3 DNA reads TGCGCCAGCAGCTCCGACGGTAGCACAGATACGCAGTATTTT. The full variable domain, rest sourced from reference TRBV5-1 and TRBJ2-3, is KAGVTQTPRYLIKTRGQQVTLSCSPISGHRSVSWYQQTPGQGLQFLFEYFSETQRNKGNFPGRFSGRQFSNSRSEMNVSTLELGDSALYLCASSSDGSTDTQYFGPGTRLTVL.

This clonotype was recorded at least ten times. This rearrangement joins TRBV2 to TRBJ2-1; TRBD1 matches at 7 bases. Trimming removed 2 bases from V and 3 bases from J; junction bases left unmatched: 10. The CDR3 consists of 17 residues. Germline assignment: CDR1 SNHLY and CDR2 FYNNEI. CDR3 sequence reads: CASSESLGQSIYNEQFF. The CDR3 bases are TGTGCCAGCAGTGAAAGTCTGGGACAGTCCATCTACAATGAGCAGTTCTTC. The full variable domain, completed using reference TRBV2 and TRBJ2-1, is EPEVTQTPSHQVTQMGQEVILRCVPISNHLYFYWYRQILGQKVEFLVSFYNNEISEKSEIFDDQFSVERPDGSNFTLKIRSTKLEDSAMYFCASSESLGQSIYNEQFFGPGTRLTVL.

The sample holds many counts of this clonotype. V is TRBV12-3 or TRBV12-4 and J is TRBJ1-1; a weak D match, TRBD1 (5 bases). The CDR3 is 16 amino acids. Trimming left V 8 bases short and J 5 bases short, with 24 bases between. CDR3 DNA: TGTGCCAGCGCGGTTTCTCGAGGGACGGCCGGGACTGAAGCTTTCTTT. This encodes CASAVSRGTAGTEAFF.

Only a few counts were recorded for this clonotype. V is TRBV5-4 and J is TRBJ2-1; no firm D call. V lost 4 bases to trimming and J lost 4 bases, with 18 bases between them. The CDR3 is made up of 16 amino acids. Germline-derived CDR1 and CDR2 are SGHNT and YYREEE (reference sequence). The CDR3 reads CASSPFQGTRYNEQFF. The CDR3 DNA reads TGTGCCAGCAGCCCCTTTCAAGGCACGCGGTACAATGAGCAGTTCTTC.

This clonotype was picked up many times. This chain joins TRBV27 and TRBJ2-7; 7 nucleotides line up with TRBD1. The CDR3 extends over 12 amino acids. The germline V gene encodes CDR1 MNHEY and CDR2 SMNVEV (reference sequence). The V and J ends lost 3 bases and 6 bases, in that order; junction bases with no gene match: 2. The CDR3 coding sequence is TGTGCCAGCAGTTTCTACAGGGGCGAGCAGTACTTC. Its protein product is CASSFYRGEQYF.

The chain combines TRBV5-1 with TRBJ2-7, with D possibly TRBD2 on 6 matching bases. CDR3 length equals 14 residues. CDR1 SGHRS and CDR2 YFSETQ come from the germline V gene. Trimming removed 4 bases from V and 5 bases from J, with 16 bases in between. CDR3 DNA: TGCGCCAGCAGCGAAACGGGAGAACGGAACGAGCAGTACTTC. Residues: CASSETGERNEQYF.

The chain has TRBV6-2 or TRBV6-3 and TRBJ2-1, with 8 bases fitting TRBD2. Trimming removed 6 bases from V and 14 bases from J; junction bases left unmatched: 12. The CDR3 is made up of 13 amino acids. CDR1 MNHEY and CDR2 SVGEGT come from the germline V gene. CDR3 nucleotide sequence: TGTGCCAGCAGCAAAAGGGGGGGACTAGGAGAGTTCTTC. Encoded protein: CASSKRGGLGEFF.

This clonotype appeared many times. The CDR3 DNA sequence: TGCAGTGCCCGACAGGGAGAAGAGACCCAGTACTTC. Its protein product is CSARQGEETQYF. The chain couples TRBV20-1 to TRBJ2-5; 7 positions agree with TRBD1. Germline V gives CDR1 DFQATT, CDR2 SNEGSKA (reference sequence). The CDR3 extends over 12 amino acids. The V and J ends lost 6 bases and 3 bases, in that order; junction bases with no gene match: 4.

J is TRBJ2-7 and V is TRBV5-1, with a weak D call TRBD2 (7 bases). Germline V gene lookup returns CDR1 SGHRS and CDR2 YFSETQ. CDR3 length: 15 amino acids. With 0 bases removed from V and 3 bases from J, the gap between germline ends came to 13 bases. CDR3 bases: TGCGCCAGCAGCTTGGCAGGGCGGGGGCACTACGAGCAGTACTTC. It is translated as CASSLAGRGHYEQYF.

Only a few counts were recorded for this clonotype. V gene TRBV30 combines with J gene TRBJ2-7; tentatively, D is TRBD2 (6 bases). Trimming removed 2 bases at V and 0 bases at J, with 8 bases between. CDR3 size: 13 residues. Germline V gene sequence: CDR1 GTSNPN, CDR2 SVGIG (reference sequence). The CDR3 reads CAWSMGGSYEQYF. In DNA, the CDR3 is TGTGCCTGGAGTATGGGGGGCTCCTACGAGCAGTACTTC. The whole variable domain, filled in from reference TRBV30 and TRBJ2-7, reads SQTIHQWPATLVQPVGSPLSLECTVEGTSNPNLYWYRQAAGRGLQLLFYSVGIGQISSEVPQNLSASRPQDRQFILSSKKLLLSDSGFYLCAWSMGGSYEQYFGPGTRLTVT.

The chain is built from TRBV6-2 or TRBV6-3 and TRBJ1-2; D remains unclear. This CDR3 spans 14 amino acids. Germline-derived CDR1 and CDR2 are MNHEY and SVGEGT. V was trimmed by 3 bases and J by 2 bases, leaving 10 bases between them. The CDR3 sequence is CASSYLQKNYGYTF. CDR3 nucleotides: TGTGCCAGCAGTTATCTACAGAAGAACTATGGCTACACCTTC.

This CDR3 is CSARDQTGTNEKLFF. The CDR3 nucleotides are TGCAGTGCTAGAGACCAAACAGGAACTAATGAAAAACTGTTTTTT. The chain recombines TRBV20-1 with TRBJ1-4; tentatively, D is TRBD1 (5 bases). The V and J ends lost 0 bases and 1 base respectively, with 9 bases between them. This CDR3 comprises 15 residues. Looked up from germline, CDR1 is DFQATT and CDR2 is SNEGSKA (reference sequence).

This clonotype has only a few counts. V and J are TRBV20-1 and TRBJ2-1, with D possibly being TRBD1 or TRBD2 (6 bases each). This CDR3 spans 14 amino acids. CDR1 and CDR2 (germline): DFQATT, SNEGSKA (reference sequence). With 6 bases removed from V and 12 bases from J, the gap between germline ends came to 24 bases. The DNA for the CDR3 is TGCAGTGCCTTTTCGGGGGCGACCTTAGAGGGGCAGTTCTTC. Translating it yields CSAFSGATLEGQFF.

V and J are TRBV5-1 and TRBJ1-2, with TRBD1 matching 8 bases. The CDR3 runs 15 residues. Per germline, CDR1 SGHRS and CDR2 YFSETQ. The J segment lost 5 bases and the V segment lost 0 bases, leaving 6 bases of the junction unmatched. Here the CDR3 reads CASSLDRGIDYGYTF. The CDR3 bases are TGCGCCAGCAGCTTGGACAGGGGGATCGATTATGGCTACACCTTC.

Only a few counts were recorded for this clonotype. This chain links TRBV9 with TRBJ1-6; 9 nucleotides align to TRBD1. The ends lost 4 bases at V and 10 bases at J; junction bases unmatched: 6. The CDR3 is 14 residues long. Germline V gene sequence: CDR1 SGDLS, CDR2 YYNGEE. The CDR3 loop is CASSLRDRESPLHF. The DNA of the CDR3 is TGTGCCAGCAGCCTAAGGGACAGGGAATCACCCCTCCACTTT.

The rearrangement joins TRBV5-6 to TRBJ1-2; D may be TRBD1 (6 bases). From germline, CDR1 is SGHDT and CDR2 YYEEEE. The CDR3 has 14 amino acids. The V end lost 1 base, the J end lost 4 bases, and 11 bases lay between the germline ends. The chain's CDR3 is CASSLITGSYGYTF. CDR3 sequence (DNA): TGTGCCAGCAGCTTGATCACAGGGTCCTATGGCTACACCTTC.

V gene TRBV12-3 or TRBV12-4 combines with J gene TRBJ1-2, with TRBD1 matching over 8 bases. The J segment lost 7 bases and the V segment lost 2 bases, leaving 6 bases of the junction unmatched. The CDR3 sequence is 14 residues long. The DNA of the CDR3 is TGTGCCAGCAGTTTATCTTCCAGGGGGCCTGGCTACACCTTC. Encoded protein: CASSLSSRGPGYTF.

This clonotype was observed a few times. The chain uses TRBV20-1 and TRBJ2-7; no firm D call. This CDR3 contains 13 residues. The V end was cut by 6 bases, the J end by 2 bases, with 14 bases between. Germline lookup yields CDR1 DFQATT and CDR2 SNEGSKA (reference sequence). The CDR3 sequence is CSAGGTLAYEQYF. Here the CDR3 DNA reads TGCAGTGCGGGCGGCACCCTAGCCTACGAGCAGTACTTC.

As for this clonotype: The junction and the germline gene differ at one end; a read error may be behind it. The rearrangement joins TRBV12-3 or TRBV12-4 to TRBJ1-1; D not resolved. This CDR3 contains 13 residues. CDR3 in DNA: TGTGCCATCAGTTTAGTCTGGACCACTGAAGCTTTCTTT. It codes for CAISLVWTTEAFF.